This section outlines one TCR beta chain sequence together with its context. The RNA input was about 0.45 to 1 ug, and it was reverse transcribed with random hexamers. TCRdb called the immunoSEQ multiplex PCR reads again in MiXCR, with one record for every CDR3 protein. This sample has about 240,000 distinct CDR3 sequences, with 90% to 97% found just once. The sample belongs to a study of CD8 T cells in Susac syndrome. V gave up 0 bases and J gave up 1 base, with 8 bases separating them. The germline V gene encodes CDR1 SGHRS and CDR2 YFSETQ. The CDR3 is made up of 16 amino acids. The TCR originated in a human donor with Susac syndrome. The sequenced sample was CD4+ T cells from PBMCs. The chain has TRBV5-1 and TRBJ2-6, with D uncertain. The CDR3 protein is CASSLDVGSGANVLTF. The CDR3 nucleotides are TGCGCCAGCAGCTTGGATGTTGGATCTGGGGCCAACGTCCTGACTTTC.